This T cell receptor (beta chain) was profiled in a study of shared clonotypes between healthy human individuals. In the study overall: CD8 memory received one plate per donor, CD8 naive two, CD4 memory three and CD4 naive three.

This clone was seen a single time. Per sorted-subset replicate PCR, input was about 180 ng DNA, representing some 30,000 T cell genomes. Data came from immunoSEQ multiplex PCR; TCRdb stores just in-frame clones and leaves some out. The sample yields 2 million to 2.5 million clones, 80% to 95% seen once. Unmatched junction bases numbered 6, after V lost 5 bases and J lost 2 bases. CDR1 is SGHNT, CDR2 YYREEE, per germline (reference sequence). The CDR3 runs 15 residues. The sequencing input was naive CD4+ T cells from PBMCs. The subset denotes: CD45RA+ positively selected. The receptor was isolated from a man between 18 and 29 years old in good health. Some clones in this sample may be carry-over from other donors' samples. The chain links TRBV5-4 to TRBJ2-3; 9 bases agree with TRBD2. The CDR3: CASRGASGNTDTQYF. The CDR3 nucleotides are TGTGCCAGCAGGGGGGCTAGCGGGAACACAGATACGCAGTATTTT. Complete variable domain (other parts from reference TRBV5-4 and TRBJ2-3): ETGVTQSPTHLIKTRGQQVTLRCSSQSGHNTVSWYQQALGQGPQFIFQYYREEENGRGNFPPRFSGLQFPNYSSELNVNALELDDSALYLCASRGASGNTDTQYFGPGTRLTVL.